This TCR beta chain appears in the sequencing data of a study of blood T cell repertoires in COVID-19 (dated by TCRdb to 2020 to 2021). Concerning the study at large: Samples covering the acute and convalescent phases of COVID-19 were provided by collaborators in the United States, Italy and Spain. The prospective study material was composed of cDNA or gDNA derived from T cells, B-cell-depleted T cells, or PBMCs. Subjects who had been exposed to COVID-19, were actively infected with it, or had recovered from it provided the deeply sampled blood TCRbeta repertoires that made up the dataset. The repertoires were released in a freely available public database intended as a resource for research on the immune response to SARS-CoV-2. Samples were obtained from the ongoing ImmuneRACE study (first 160 participants) and from over 1,000 subjects provided by 6 global collaborators. A de-identified subject ID, COVID-19 status, age in years and sex were almost always included in the sample metadata. Where HLA class I and class II types were available, the types were taken from metadata supplied by the sample provider, not from assay-based typing.

Study-wide conclusions, independent of this receptor: Clinical and demographic metadata were provided uncurated, with the amount varying by source and participant.

This clone appeared a single time. Its antigen has not been determined. Per-base quality was not reported, and no clone a single base away is much larger than it. In the germline V gene, CDR1 corresponds to SGHAT and CDR2 to FQNNGV. The germline V and J ends show losses of 5 bases and 1 base respectively, and no gene match explains 2 bases of the junction. The CDR3 sequence holds 14 residues, the cysteine and phenylalanine included. Only the CDR3 region is kept as DNA, spanning 42 bases read in frame from base 1. The immunoSEQ Assay, a bias-controlled multiplex PCR, was used to amplify TCRbeta CDR3 regions from genomic DNA. In the paper's pipeline: Within the assay, amplification of reference gene primers was used to estimate how many nucleated cells each sample contained. To quantify the absolute abundance of each unique TCRbeta CDR3 rearrangement, sequence reads were collapsed and filtered. Productive Simpson clonality was computed per sample as the square root of Simpson's diversity index over productive rearrangements. This immuneACCESS table, as held by TCRdb, lists in-frame sequences with V and J called but not all clones. Of the missing ones, under half trace to an unresolved V gene in checked studies; the others have no known cause. The D gene and trimming were derived from the DNA, and the V and J assignments and clone size from that table. This sample lists hundreds of thousands of clones; 80% to 90% were detected once. Of the sample, almost 1.5% falls within the top ten clones.

Collaborating institutions collected whole blood in K2EDTA tubes following their own protocols. For TCRbeta analysis, collaborators shipped samples in one of three forms: frozen whole blood, isolated PBMCs, or DNA extracted from either of those sample types. This receptor was identified in a woman in her 30s with active or convalescent COVID-19. The chain employs TRBV11-2 and TRBJ2-7; TRBD1 aligns with 10 central bases. Material for sequencing was peripheral blood. The CDR3 loop reads CASSRDRGSYEQYF. The DNA is as follows: TGTGCCAGCAGCCGGGACAGGGGATCCTACGAGCAGTACTTC.